Following are 14 T cell receptor beta chains from one sample sequenced in a study of T cell changes during pregnancy in multiple sclerosis. Only in-frame clones appear in the TCRdb table, and some are missing; sequencing was by immunoSEQ multiplex PCR. Of some 74,000 clones in the sample, roughly 92% were seen once. The source was peripheral blood, collected after pregnancy. Every receptor here comes from a female donor in good health, enrolled as a control in a pregnancy study.

The gene calls are TRBV7-2 and TRBJ2-7; 7 bases match TRBD2. CDR1 and CDR2 (germline): SGHTA, FQGNSA. The CDR3 totals 13 residues. V shed 4 bases and J 4 bases; nucleotides not matched to a gene: 4. In nucleotides, the CDR3 is TGTGCCAGCAGCTCGTCTAGCGGTTACGAGCAGTACTTC. Its translation is CASSSSSGYEQYF.

The chain has TRBV19 and TRBJ2-2; 9 nucleotides line up with TRBD2. CDR3 length equals 19 residues. With 3 bases clipped from V and 4 bases from J, the junction kept 15 bases outside the gene matches. The germline V gene has CDR1 LNHDA and CDR2 SQIVND (reference sequence). This CDR3 is CASSMGPKSGGRVTGELFF. The CDR3 DNA follows: TGTGCCAGTAGTATGGGGCCTAAGAGCGGGGGGAGAGTCACCGGGGAGCTGTTTTTT.

The gene calls are TRBV9 and TRBJ2-1, with 8 bases that match TRBD2. The CDR3 is 13 residues long. Unmatched junction bases numbered 4, after V lost 7 bases and J lost 4 bases. In germline, CDR1 is SGDLS, CDR2 YYNGEE. CDR3 DNA sequence: TGTGCCAGCGGTCGGGAGGGGTACAATGAGCAGTTCTTC. Encoded protein: CASGREGYNEQFF.

The chain joins TRBV6-1 to TRBJ2-7; TRBD2 matches 8 bases. The V gene's germline CDR1 is MNHNS and CDR2 SASEGT. V lost 2 bases, J lost 5 bases, and 8 bases stayed unmatched. The CDR3 loop spans 15 amino acids. The CDR3: CASSEQSGSSHEQYF. CDR3 coding DNA: TGTGCCAGCAGTGAACAAAGCGGGAGTAGCCACGAGCAGTACTTC.

V is TRBV6-1 and J is TRBJ1-1; 8 bases line up with TRBD1. CDR1 and CDR2 from the germline V gene are MNHNS and SASEGT. The CDR3 length is 15 residues. Germline trimming cut 4 bases from V and 1 base from J; bases unmatched to any gene: 5. CDR3 amino acids: CASSGLGTGNTEAFF. CDR3 in DNA: TGTGCCAGCAGTGGACTTGGGACAGGGAACACTGAAGCTTTCTTT.

The J gene is TRBJ1-1, the V gene TRBV28; TRBD1 matches at 8 bases. CDR1 is MDHEN and CDR2 is SYDVKM in the germline V gene. J was trimmed by 7 bases and V by 7 bases; bases with no gene match: 8. The length of the CDR3 is 13 residues. The CDR3 DNA reads TGTGCCAGCATCACAGGGGGGGAGGGTGAAGCTTTCTTT. Translation: CASITGGEGEAFF. Combining the CDR3 with reference TRBV28 and TRBJ1-1 gives the whole variable domain DVKVTQSSRYLVKRTGEKVFLECVQDMDHENMFWYRQDPGLGLRLIYFSYDVKMKEKGDIPEGYSVSREKKERFSLILESASTNQTSMYLCASITGGEGEAFFGQGTRLTVV.

The rearrangement links TRBV27 to TRBJ1-5; 9 bases map to TRBD1. The CDR3 consists of 18 residues. Unmatched junction bases numbered 17, after V lost 5 bases and J lost 6 bases. The germline V gene encodes CDR1 MNHEY and CDR2 SMNVEV (reference sequence). Written as DNA, the CDR3 is TGTGCCAGCAGTAGCCTACAGGGGGCGAGGAAAGAACGTCAGCCCCAGCATTTT. This gives the protein CASSSLQGARKERQPQHF.

The chain links TRBV7-2 to TRBJ2-3, with TRBD2 matching over 14 bases. The V segment lost 3 bases and the J segment 2 bases; nucleotides outside the gene matches: 7. Germline V gives CDR1 SGHTA, CDR2 FQGNSA. The CDR3 contains 18 residues. CDR3 region: CASSLRLAGGRNTDTQYF. The CDR3 DNA reads TGTGCCAGCAGCTTGCGACTAGCGGGGGGGCGGAACACAGATACGCAGTATTTT.

J is TRBJ2-1 and V is TRBV2; D not certain. The CDR3 is 14 residues long. Germline V gene lookup returns CDR1 SNHLY and CDR2 FYNNEI. V lost 2 bases to trimming and J lost 1 base, with 6 bases between them. The CDR3 region has the DNA TGTGCCAGCAGTGAAAACAGATCCTACAATGAGCAGTTCTTC. This translates into CASSENRSYNEQFF.

The V call is TRBV5-1, the J call TRBJ1-2, with 12 bases aligning to TRBD1. Germline values: CDR1 SGHRS, CDR2 YFSETQ. J gave up 8 bases and V 4 bases, and 9 bases lay outside the gene matches. The CDR3 is 15 amino acids. CDR3 sequence reads: CASSVTSGTGGGYTF. CDR3 bases: TGCGCCAGCAGCGTTACCTCCGGGACAGGGGGCGGCTACACCTTC.

This rearrangement joins TRBV6-5 to TRBJ2-3; D uncertain. CDR1 MNHEY and CDR2 SVGAGI come from the germline V gene. The CDR3 length is 14 residues. The V gene lost 6 bases and the J gene lost 5 bases, with 15 bases spanning the gap. The CDR3 is CASRESAEGDTQYF. The CDR3 nucleotides read TGTGCCAGCAGGGAGAGCGCCGAAGGAGATACGCAGTATTTT.

The chain joins TRBV28 to TRBJ2-1; 7 positions match TRBD2. V gave up 5 bases and J gave up 3 bases; unmatched junction bases: 7. The CDR3 is 15 residues long. Per germline, CDR1 MDHEN and CDR2 SYDVKM. In nucleotides, the CDR3 is TGTGCCAGCAGTGAGGGGCTAGCGGTCTACAATGAGCAGTTCTTC. It encodes CASSEGLAVYNEQFF.

V is TRBV2 and J is TRBJ2-1; 12 bases match TRBD2. CDR3 length: 13 amino acids. V was pared by 7 bases and J by 9 bases, with 4 bases of the junction left unmatched. Looked up from germline, CDR1 is SNHLY and CDR2 is FYNNEI. CDR3 nucleotide sequence: TGTGCCAGCATTCTAGCGGGAGGGGGTGAGCAGTTCTTC. Translating gives CASILAGGGEQFF.

This chain uses TRBV4-2 with TRBJ2-6; TRBD1 matches 8 bases. CDR3 length equals 17 residues. CDR1 and CDR2 from the germline V gene are LGHNA and YNFKEQ. V dropped 5 bases and J dropped 0; count of bases not matched to a gene: 6. The CDR3 DNA reads TGTGCCAGCAGCGAGCAGGGGGCACTCTCTGGGGCCAACGTCCTGACTTTC. It codes for CASSEQGALSGANVLTF.